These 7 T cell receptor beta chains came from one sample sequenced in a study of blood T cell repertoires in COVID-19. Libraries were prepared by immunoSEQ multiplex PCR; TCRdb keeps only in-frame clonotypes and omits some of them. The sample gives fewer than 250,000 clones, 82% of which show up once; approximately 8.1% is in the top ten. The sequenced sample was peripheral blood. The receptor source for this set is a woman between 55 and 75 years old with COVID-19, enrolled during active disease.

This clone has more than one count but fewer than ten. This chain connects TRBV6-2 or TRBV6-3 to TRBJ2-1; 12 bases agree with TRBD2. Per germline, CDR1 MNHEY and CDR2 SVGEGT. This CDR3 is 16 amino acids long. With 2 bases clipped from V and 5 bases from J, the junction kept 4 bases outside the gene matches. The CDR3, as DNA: TGTGCCAGCAGTTACCTGCCTAGCGGGGGGGACAATGAGCAGTTCTTC. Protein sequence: CASSYLPSGGDNEQFF.

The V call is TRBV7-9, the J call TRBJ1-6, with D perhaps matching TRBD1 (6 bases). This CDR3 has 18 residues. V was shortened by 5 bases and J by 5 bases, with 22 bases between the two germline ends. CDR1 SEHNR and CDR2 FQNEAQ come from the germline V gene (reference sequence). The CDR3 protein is CASSRGGGVPPHNSPLHF. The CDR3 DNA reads TGTGCCAGCAGCCGCGGGGGGGGCGTACCTCCCCATAATTCACCCCTCCACTTT.

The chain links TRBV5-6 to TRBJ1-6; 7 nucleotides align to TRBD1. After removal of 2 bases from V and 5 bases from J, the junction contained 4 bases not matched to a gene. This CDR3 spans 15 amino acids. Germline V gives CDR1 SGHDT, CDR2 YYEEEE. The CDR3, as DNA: TGTGCCAGCAGCTTCCTCGGACAGGATAATTCACCCCTCCACTTT. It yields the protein CASSFLGQDNSPLHF.

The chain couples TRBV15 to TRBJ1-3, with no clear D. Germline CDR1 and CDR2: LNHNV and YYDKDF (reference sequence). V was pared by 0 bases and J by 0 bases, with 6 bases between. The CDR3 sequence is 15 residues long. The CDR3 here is CATSRDQVSGNTIYF. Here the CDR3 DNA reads TGTGCCACCAGCAGAGATCAGGTCTCTGGAAACACCATATATTTT. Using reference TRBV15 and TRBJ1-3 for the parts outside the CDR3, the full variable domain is DAMVIQNPRYQVTQFGKPVTLSCSQTLNHNVMYWYQQKSSQAPKLLFHYYDKDFNNEADTPDNFQSRRPNTSFCFLDIRSPGLGDTAMYLCATSRDQVSGNTIYFGEGSWLTVV.

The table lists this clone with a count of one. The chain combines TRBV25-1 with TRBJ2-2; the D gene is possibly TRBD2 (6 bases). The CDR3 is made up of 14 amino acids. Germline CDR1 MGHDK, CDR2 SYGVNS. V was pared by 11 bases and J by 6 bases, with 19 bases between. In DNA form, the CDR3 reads TGTGCCTCCCGGGGGTTTGGCAGGGCCGGGGAGCTGTTTTTT. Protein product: CASRGFGRAGELFF.

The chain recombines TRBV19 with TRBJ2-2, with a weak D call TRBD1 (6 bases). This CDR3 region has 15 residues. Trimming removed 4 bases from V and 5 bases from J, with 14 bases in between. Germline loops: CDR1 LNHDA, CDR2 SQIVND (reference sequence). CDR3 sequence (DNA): TGTGCCAGTAGTAAGAGGGCAGGGGTAACCGGGGAGCTGTTTTTT. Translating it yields CASSKRAGVTGELFF. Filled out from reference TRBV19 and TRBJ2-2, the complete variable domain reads DGGITQSPKYLFRKEGQNVTLSCEQNLNHDAMYWYRQDPGQGLRLIYYSQIVNDFQKGDIAEGYSVSREKKESFPLTVTSAQKNPTAFYLCASSKRAGVTGELFFGEGSRLTVL.

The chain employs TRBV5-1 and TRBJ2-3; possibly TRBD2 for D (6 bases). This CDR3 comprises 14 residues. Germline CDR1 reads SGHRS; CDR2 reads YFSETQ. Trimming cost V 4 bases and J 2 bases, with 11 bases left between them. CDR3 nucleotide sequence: TGCGCCAGCAGCCTGGGGACTGACACAGATACGCAGTATTTT. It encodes CASSLGTDTDTQYF. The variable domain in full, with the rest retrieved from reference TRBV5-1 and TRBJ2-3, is KAGVTQTPRYLIKTRGQQVTLSCSPISGHRSVSWYQQTPGQGLQFLFEYFSETQRNKGNFPGRFSGRQFSNSRSEMNVSTLELGDSALYLCASSLGTDTDTQYFGPGTRLTVL.